This note documents a single T cell receptor (beta chain) sequence. As yet, its antigen is unknown. This sample was included in a study of CD8 T cells in ankylosing spondylitis. The study's findings and limits: In the blood and synovial fluid of reactive arthritis, some motif variants had been previously reported. It appeared that ankylosing spondylitis blood was characterized by a TCR beta motif of several highly homologous variants.

TCRdb ran MiXCR on the 5' RACE reads and lists one entry per CDR3 protein. The table has under 950,000 distinct CDR3 sequences, around a fifth seen once. The length of the CDR3 is 13 residues. Germline V gene data show CDR1 as GTSNPN and CDR2 as SVGIG (reference sequence). V lost 0 bases and J 3 bases, leaving 6 bases between the germline ends. The chain links TRBV30 to TRBJ1-5, with unresolved D. Sequencing was carried out using blood, either unsorted or a sorted T cell fraction (not recorded which). The TCR comes from a male donor with ankylosing spondylitis. CDR3 amino acids: CAWSVGYNQPQHF. The CDR3 coding sequence is TGTGCCTGGAGTGTCGGTTACAATCAGCCCCAGCATTTT.